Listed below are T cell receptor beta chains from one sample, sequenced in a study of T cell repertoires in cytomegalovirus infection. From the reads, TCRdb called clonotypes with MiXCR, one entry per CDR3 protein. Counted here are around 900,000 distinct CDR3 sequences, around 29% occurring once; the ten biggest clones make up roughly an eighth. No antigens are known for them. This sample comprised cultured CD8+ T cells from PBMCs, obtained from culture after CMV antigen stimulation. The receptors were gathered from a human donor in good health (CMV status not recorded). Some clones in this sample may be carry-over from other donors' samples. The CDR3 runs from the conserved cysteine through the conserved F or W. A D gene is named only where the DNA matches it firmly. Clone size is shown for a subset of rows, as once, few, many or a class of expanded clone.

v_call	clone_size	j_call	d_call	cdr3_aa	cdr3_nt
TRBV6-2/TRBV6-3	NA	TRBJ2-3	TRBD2	CASSYDRTFSGGAHYTQYF	TGTGCCAGCAGTTACGATAGAACGTTTAGCGGGGGGGCTCATTATACGCAGTATTTT
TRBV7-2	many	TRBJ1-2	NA	CASSTLSYGYTF	TGTGCCAGCAGCACTCTCAGCTATGGCTACACCTTC
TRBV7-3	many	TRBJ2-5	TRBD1	CASRRTGGEETQYF	TGTGCCAGCAGAAGGACAGGGGGCGAAGAGACCCAGTACTTC
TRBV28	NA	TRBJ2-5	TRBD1	CASSLSTGQKETQYF	TGTGCCAGCAGTTTATCTACGGGACAGAAAGAGACCCAGTACTTC
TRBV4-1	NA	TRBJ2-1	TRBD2	CASSRPGLDLNEQFF	TGCGCCAGCAGCCGACCGGGACTAGATTTAAATGAGCAGTTCTTC
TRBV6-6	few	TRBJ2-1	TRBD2	CASRLTSGGRNEQFF	TGTGCCAGCAGGTTGACTAGCGGGGGTCGTAATGAGCAGTTCTTC
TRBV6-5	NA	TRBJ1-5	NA	CASSYSGGNNQPQHF	TGTGCCAGCAGTTACTCAGGGGGAAACAATCAGCCCCAGCATTTT
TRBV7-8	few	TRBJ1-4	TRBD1	CASKGTGGATNEKLFF	TGTGCCAGCAAAGGGACAGGGGGCGCAACTAATGAAAAACTGTTTTTT
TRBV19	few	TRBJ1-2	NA	CASTAGNYGYTF	TGTGCCAGTACGGCGGGGAACTATGGCTACACCTTC
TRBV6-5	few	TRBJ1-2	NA	CASSYWSGNYGYTF	TGTGCCAGCAGTTACTGGTCGGGGAACTATGGCTACACCTTC
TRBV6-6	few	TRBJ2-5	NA	CASSYWTVKETQYF	TGTGCCAGCAGCTATTGGACAGTCAAAGAGACCCAGTACTTC
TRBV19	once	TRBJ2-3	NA	CASSMGASFTDTQYF	TGTGCCAGTAGTATGGGGGCGTCCTTCACAGATACGCAGTATTTT
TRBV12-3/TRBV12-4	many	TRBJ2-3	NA	CASSPGPGPDTQYF	TGTGCCAGCAGTCCAGGCCCGGGGCCAGATACGCAGTATTTT
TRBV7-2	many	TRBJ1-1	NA	CASSLDLTEAFF	TGTGCCAGCAGCTTAGACTTGACTGAAGCTTTCTTT
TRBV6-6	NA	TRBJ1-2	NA	CASSSPEGPLLGYTF	TGTGCCAGCAGTTCCCCAGAGGGGCCCTTGCTGGGCTACACCTTC
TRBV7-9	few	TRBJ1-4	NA	CASSPVGGHEKLFF	TGTGCCAGCAGCCCCGTAGGGGGACATGAAAAACTGTTTTTT
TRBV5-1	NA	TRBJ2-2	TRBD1	CASSSPGQGFEELFF	TGCGCCAGCAGCTCGCCGGGACAGGGATTTGAGGAGCTGTTTTTT
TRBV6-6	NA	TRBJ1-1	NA	CASSYGRGTNTEAFF	TGTGCCAGCAGTTACGGCAGGGGAACTAACACTGAAGCTTTCTTT
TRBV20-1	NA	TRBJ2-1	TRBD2	CSARATSGAYNEQFF	TGCAGTGCTAGAGCCACTAGCGGGGCTTACAATGAGCAGTTCTTC
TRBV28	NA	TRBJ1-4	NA	CASSPWGEKLFF	TGTGCCAGCAGTCCCTGGGGGGAAAAACTGTTTTTT
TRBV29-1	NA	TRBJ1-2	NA	CSVEDTGWGYTF	TGCAGCGTTGAGGATACAGGATGGGGCTACACCTTC
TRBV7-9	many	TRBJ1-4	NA	CASSPTGRLLNEKLFF	TGTGCCAGCAGCCCGACTGGGAGACTGCTTAATGAAAAACTGTTTTTT
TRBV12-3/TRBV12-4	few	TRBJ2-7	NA	CASGSRYEQYF	TGTGCCAGCGGATCCCGCTACGAGCAGTACTTC
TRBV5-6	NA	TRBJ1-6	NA	CASRLGSNSPLHF	TGTGCCAGCAGGCTCGGGTCCAATTCACCCCTCCACTTT
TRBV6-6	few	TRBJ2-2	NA	CASTAGATNTGELFF	TGTGCCAGCACCGCAGGGGCGACGAACACCGGGGAGCTGTTTTTT
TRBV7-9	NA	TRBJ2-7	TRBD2	CASSLRLAGDSYEQYF	TGTGCCAGCAGCTTACGCCTAGCGGGAGACTCCTACGAGCAGTACTTC
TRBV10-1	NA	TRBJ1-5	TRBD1	CASIGHDREVCNQPQHF	TGCGCCAGCATTGGCCATGACAGGGAAGTTTGCAATCAGCCCCAGCATTTT
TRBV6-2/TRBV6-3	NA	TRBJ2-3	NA	CASSYTLPGVRTDTQYF	TGTGCCAGCAGTTATACCCTACCGGGGGTACGGACAGATACGCAGTATTTT
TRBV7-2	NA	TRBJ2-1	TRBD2	CASSLVAGGQPYNEQFF	TGTGCCAGCAGCTTAGTAGCGGGGGGCCAACCCTACAATGAGCAGTTCTTC
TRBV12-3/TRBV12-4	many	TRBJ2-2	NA	CASNQGLNTGELFF	TGTGCCAGCAATCAGGGACTGAACACCGGGGAGCTGTTTTTT
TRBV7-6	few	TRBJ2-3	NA	CASSFGVEAGTDTQYF	TGTGCCAGCAGCTTTGGGGTGGAGGCGGGCACAGATACGCAGTATTTT
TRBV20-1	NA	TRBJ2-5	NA	CSARFGRAGLETQYF	TGCAGTGCTAGATTCGGCAGGGCTGGTTTAGAGACCCAGTACTTC
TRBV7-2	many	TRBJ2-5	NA	CASSLAPRNQETQYF	TGTGCCAGCAGCTTAGCACCGAGAAACCAAGAGACCCAGTACTTC
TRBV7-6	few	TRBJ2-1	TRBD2	CASSSPGLHEQFF	TGTGCCAGCAGCTCCCCGGGACTACATGAGCAGTTCTTC
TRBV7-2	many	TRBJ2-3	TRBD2	CASSSKWGGGVTDTQYF	TGTGCCAGCAGCTCGAAATGGGGCGGGGGGGTCACAGATACGCAGTATTTT
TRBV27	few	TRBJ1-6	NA	CASSPRLGHNSPLHF	TGTGCCAGCAGCCCTCGGCTGGGGCATAATTCACCCCTCCACTTT
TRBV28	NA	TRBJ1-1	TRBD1	CASSFQQGGWRNTEAFF	TGTGCCAGCAGTTTCCAACAGGGGGGGTGGCGGAACACTGAAGCTTTCTTT
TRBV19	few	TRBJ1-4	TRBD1	CASRPIGQAREKLFF	TGTGCCAGTAGGCCTATTGGACAGGCGAGGGAAAAACTGTTTTTT
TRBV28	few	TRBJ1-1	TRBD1	CASSTGTGRFIAEAFF	TGTGCCAGCAGTACCGGGACAGGGCGGTTTATCGCTGAAGCTTTCTTT
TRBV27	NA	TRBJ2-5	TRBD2	CASSLTSGGGSKTQYF	TGTGCCAGCAGTTTAACTAGCGGGGGGGGGAGTAAGACCCAGTACTTC
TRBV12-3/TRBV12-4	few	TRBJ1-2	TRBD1	CASSDTGVGANYGYTF	TGTGCCAGCAGTGACACAGGGGTGGGGGCTAACTATGGCTACACCTTC
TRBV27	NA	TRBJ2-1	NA	CASTQGSGYNEQFF	TGTGCCAGCACCCAGGGCAGCGGCTACAATGAGCAGTTCTTC
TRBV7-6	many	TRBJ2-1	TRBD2	CASSLRAGLAGGRSSYNEQFF	TGTGCCAGCAGCTTACGAGCCGGACTAGCGGGGGGCCGGAGCTCCTACAATGAGCAGTTCTTC
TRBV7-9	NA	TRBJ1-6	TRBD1	CASSDVTGAYSPLHF	TGTGCCAGCAGCGATGTAACAGGGGCTTATTCACCCCTCCACTTT
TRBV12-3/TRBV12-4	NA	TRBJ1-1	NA	CASSFGGHARTPNTEAFF	TGTGCCAGCAGTTTTGGTGGGCATGCTAGAACCCCGAACACTGAAGCTTTCTTT
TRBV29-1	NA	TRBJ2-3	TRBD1	CSVGQLAQVSRRTPDTQYF	TGCAGCGTGGGACAGTTGGCTCAGGTATCCCGAAGAACCCCAGATACGCAGTATTTT
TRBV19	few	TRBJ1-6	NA	CASSPLRGTPGRTLHF	TGTGCCAGTAGTCCATTAAGAGGGACACCCGGGAGGACCCTCCACTTT
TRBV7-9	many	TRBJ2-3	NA	CASSSLPEGVRNTQYF	TGTGCCAGCAGCTCGTTGCCCGAGGGGGTGAGGAATACGCAGTATTTT
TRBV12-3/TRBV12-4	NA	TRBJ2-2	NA	CASSFQVRGGTGELFF	TGTGCCAGCAGTTTTCAGGTCAGGGGCGGGACCGGGGAGCTGTTTTTT
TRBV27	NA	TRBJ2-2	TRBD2	CASSYTSGGTGELFF	TGTGCCAGCAGTTACACTAGCGGGGGGACCGGGGAGCTGTTTTTT
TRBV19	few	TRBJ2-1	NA	CASKTWDTYSYNEQFF	TGTGCCAGTAAGACTTGGGACACGTACTCCTACAATGAGCAGTTCTTC
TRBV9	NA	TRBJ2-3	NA	CASSVLRLDTDTQYF	TGTGCCAGCAGCGTACTTCGACTAGACACAGATACGCAGTATTTT
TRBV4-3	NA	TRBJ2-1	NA	CASSQDLGDPNEQFF	TGCGCCAGCAGCCAAGATCTGGGGGACCCTAATGAGCAGTTCTTC
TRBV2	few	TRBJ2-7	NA	CASSPRRTPYEQYF	TGTGCCAGCAGTCCAAGACGGACCCCCTACGAGCAGTACTTC
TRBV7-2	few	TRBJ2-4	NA	CASSLGRPPQAYKNIQYF	TGTGCCAGCAGCTTAGGCCGCCCCCCCCAGGCATACAAAAACATTCAGTACTTC